The rows below give T cell receptor beta chains drawn from one sample of a study of blood T cell repertoires in COVID-19. Sequencing used immunoSEQ multiplex PCR; TCRdb keeps in-frame clones, though not all of them. There are approximately 330,000 clones in the sample; roughly 89% occur only once, and approximately 10% lies in the top ten. The specimen sequenced was peripheral blood. Receptors originate from a man aged 25-45 years with COVID-19, enrolled during active disease. Both conserved end residues are part of each CDR3. A D gene is named only where the DNA matches it firmly. A row's size may be missing; if present it is once, few, many or a size class.

CDR3 protein,CDR3 DNA,V gene,J gene,clone size,D gene
CASTAGSNQPQHF,TGTGCCAGCACGGCAGGGAGCAATCAGCCCCAGCATTTT,TRBV27,TRBJ1-5,-,-
CASSQDHSLGGNTIYF,TGCGCCAGCAGCCAAGACCATAGCCTTGGTGGAAACACCATATATTTT,TRBV4-3,TRBJ1-3,few,-
CASSVQGRQETQYF,TGTGCCAGCAGTGTGCAGGGGAGACAAGAGACCCAGTACTTC,TRBV9,TRBJ2-5,few,-
CASSEGLASGRYSYEQYF,TGTGCCAGCAGCGAAGGGTTGGCTAGCGGGAGGTACTCCTACGAGCAGTACTTC,TRBV9,TRBJ2-7,-,TRBD2
CASSLVPGVNTEAFF,TGCGCCAGCAGCTTGGTGCCAGGGGTGAACACTGAAGCTTTCTTT,TRBV5-1,TRBJ1-1,-,-
CASSLGQRTDTQYF,TGCGCCAGCAGCTTGGGACAGCGCACAGATACGCAGTATTTT,TRBV5-1,TRBJ2-3,few,-
CASSIETGGFQPQHF,TGTGCCAGTAGTATAGAAACAGGTGGATTCCAGCCCCAGCATTTT,TRBV19,TRBJ1-5,-,-
CAISEYGGGSSYEQYF,TGTGCCATCAGTGAGTACGGGGGGGGTAGCTCCTACGAGCAGTACTTC,TRBV10-3,TRBJ2-7,-,TRBD2
CASSLGGQGYNYGYTF,TGTGCCAGCAGCTTAGGGGGACAGGGTTATAACTATGGCTACACCTTC,TRBV7-2,TRBJ1-2,once,TRBD1
CASSSHGTGLNEQYF,TGTGCCAGCAGTTCCCACGGGACAGGGTTAAACGAGCAGTACTTC,TRBV28,TRBJ2-7,-,TRBD1
CASSRDSMNTEAFF,TGTGCCAGCAGCCGTGACAGCATGAACACTGAAGCTTTCTTT,TRBV5-4,TRBJ1-1,-,-
CASSYQGARDTQYF,TGCGCCAGCAGCTACCAGGGGGCAAGGGATACGCAGTATTTT,TRBV5-1,TRBJ2-3,-,TRBD1
CASSGNGAYNEQFF,TGCGCCAGCAGTGGTAACGGAGCCTACAATGAGCAGTTCTTC,TRBV5-1,TRBJ2-1,-,-
CASSIDRGHEQYF,TGTGCCAGCAGCATCGACAGGGGGCACGAGCAGTACTTC,TRBV12-3/TRBV12-4,TRBJ2-7,-,TRBD1
CSYMNTEAFF,TGCAGTTATATGAACACTGAAGCTTTCTTT,TRBV29-1,TRBJ1-1,-,-
CASSLPGQEGADTQYF,TGCGCCAGCAGCTTGCCGGGACAGGAAGGCGCAGATACGCAGTATTTT,TRBV5-1,TRBJ2-3,-,TRBD1
CASSQRQGANEKLFF,TGTGCCAGCAGCCAAAGACAGGGCGCTAATGAAAAACTGTTTTTT,TRBV3-1/TRBV3-2,TRBJ1-4,-,TRBD1
CASSFRSEQYF,TGTGCCAGCAGTTTTAGGAGTGAGCAGTACTTC,TRBV12-3/TRBV12-4,TRBJ2-7,-,-
CASSEAGAGGAYEQYF,TGTGCCAGCAGTGAAGCGGGTGCCGGGGGAGCCTACGAGCAGTACTTC,TRBV6-1,TRBJ2-7,once,-
CASSLGLAGVRETQYF,TGCGCCAGCAGCTTGGGCCTAGCGGGGGTAAGAGAGACCCAGTACTTC,TRBV5-1,TRBJ2-5,-,TRBD2
CASSLTGGGGNIQYF,TGCGCCAGCAGCTTGACAGGGGGCGGTGGAAACATTCAGTACTTC,TRBV5-1,TRBJ2-4,-,TRBD1
CASSFLVAATYEQYF,TGTGCCAGCAGTTTCTTAGTAGCGGCTACCTACGAGCAGTACTTC,TRBV28,TRBJ2-7,-,-
CSASLGLAGAYTDTQYF,TGCAGTGCTAGTCTCGGACTAGCGGGGGCCTACACAGATACGCAGTATTTT,TRBV20-1,TRBJ2-3,-,TRBD2